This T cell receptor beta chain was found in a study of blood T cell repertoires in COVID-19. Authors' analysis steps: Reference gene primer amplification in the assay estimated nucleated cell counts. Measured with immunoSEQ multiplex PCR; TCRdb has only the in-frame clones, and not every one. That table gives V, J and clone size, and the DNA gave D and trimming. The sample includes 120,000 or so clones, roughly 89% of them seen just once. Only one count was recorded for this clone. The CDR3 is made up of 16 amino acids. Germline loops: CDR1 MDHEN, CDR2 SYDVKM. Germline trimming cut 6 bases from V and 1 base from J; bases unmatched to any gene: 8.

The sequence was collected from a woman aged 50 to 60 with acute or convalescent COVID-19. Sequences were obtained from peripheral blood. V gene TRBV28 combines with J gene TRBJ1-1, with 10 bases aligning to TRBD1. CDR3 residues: CASRETGGAPNTEAFF. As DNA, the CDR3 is TGTGCCAGCAGAGAGACAGGGGGCGCCCCGAACACTGAAGCTTTCTTT.